This is a list of T cell receptor beta chains from one sample in a study of cytomegalovirus exposure and HLA in healthy donors. Sequencing used immunoSEQ multiplex PCR; TCRdb keeps in-frame clones, though not all of them. The table includes roughly 130,000 clones, about 90% detected once. The sequencing input was PBMCs. All receptors come from a man aged 25-45 years in good health and CMV-seronegative. The CDR3 runs from the conserved cysteine through the conserved F or W. The order of the fields is D gene, clone size, V gene, J gene, CDR3 protein, CDR3 DNA. A D gene is named only where the DNA matches it firmly. Not every row has a clone size; where given, it reads once, few, many or a size class.

D gene: TRBD2
clone size: -
V gene: TRBV7-9
J gene: TRBJ2-1
CDR3 protein: CASSRLAGIYNEQFF
CDR3 DNA: TGTGCCAGCAGCCGACTAGCGGGGATTTACAATGAGCAGTTCTTC

D gene: -
clone size: -
V gene: TRBV5-6
J gene: TRBJ2-3
CDR3 protein: CASSLERGYGDTQYF
CDR3 DNA: TGTGCCAGCAGCTTGGAACGGGGTTACGGAGATACGCAGTATTTT

D gene: TRBD2
clone size: -
V gene: TRBV6-1
J gene: TRBJ2-7
CDR3 protein: CASSEGSSGSYEQYF
CDR3 DNA: TGTGCCAGCAGTGAGGGATCTAGCGGTTCCTACGAGCAGTACTTC

D gene: TRBD1
clone size: -
V gene: TRBV5-1
J gene: TRBJ1-1
CDR3 protein: CASSPGTGNLVAEAFF
CDR3 DNA: TGCGCCAGCTCTCCCGGGACAGGGAATTTGGTCGCTGAAGCTTTCTTT

D gene: -
clone size: -
V gene: TRBV13
J gene: TRBJ2-3
CDR3 protein: CASSFAGPVADTQYF
CDR3 DNA: TGTGCCAGCAGCTTTGCAGGGCCGGTCGCAGATACGCAGTATTTT

D gene: TRBD1
clone size: few
V gene: TRBV6-5
J gene: TRBJ1-6
CDR3 protein: CASSPDRGINSPLHF
CDR3 DNA: TGTGCCAGCAGTCCGGACAGGGGCATTAATTCACCCCTCCACTTT

D gene: TRBD1
clone size: once
V gene: TRBV27
J gene: TRBJ1-5
CDR3 protein: CASSSGTGALERQPQHF
CDR3 DNA: TGTGCCAGCAGCTCCGGGACAGGGGCCCTTGAACGTCAGCCCCAGCATTTT

D gene: -
clone size: -
V gene: TRBV19
J gene: TRBJ2-7
CDR3 protein: CASSSSRDSYHHEQYF
CDR3 DNA: TGTGCCAGTAGTTCTAGCCGGGACTCTTATCACCACGAGCAGTACTTC

D gene: TRBD2
clone size: -
V gene: TRBV14
J gene: TRBJ2-5
CDR3 protein: CASSFTGGPETQYF
CDR3 DNA: TGTGCCAGCAGCTTCACGGGGGGACCAGAGACCCAGTACTTC

D gene: TRBD2
clone size: -
V gene: TRBV9
J gene: TRBJ2-7
CDR3 protein: CASSVEAGDSYEQYF
CDR3 DNA: TGTGCCAGCAGCGTAGAAGCGGGGGACTCCTACGAGCAGTACTTC

D gene: -
clone size: -
V gene: TRBV2
J gene: TRBJ1-5
CDR3 protein: CASSEAGGGFNQPQHF
CDR3 DNA: TGTGCCAGCAGTGAAGCTGGGGGCGGCTTCAATCAGCCCCAGCATTTT

D gene: TRBD2
clone size: -
V gene: TRBV18
J gene: TRBJ2-3
CDR3 protein: CASSPPRGTQDTQYF
CDR3 DNA: TGTGCCAGCTCACCACCGCGGGGGACCCAAGATACGCAGTATTTT

D gene: -
clone size: -
V gene: TRBV7-8
J gene: TRBJ1-1
CDR3 protein: CASSLGQGNTEAFF
CDR3 DNA: TGTGCCAGCAGCTTAGGCCAGGGGAACACTGAAGCTTTCTTT

D gene: TRBD1
clone size: -
V gene: TRBV11-2
J gene: TRBJ2-2
CDR3 protein: CASSAGRTGLTGELFF
CDR3 DNA: TGTGCCAGCAGCGCCGGCCGGACAGGGTTGACCGGGGAGCTGTTTTTT

D gene: -
clone size: -
V gene: TRBV19
J gene: TRBJ2-1
CDR3 protein: CASSTSAWSIEQFF
CDR3 DNA: TGTGCCAGTAGTACTAGCGCCTGGTCAATTGAGCAGTTCTTC

D gene: TRBD1
clone size: -
V gene: TRBV7-9
J gene: TRBJ2-4
CDR3 protein: CASSLRQGQNIQYF
CDR3 DNA: TGTGCCAGCAGCTTGAGACAGGGGCAAAACATTCAGTACTTC

D gene: TRBD1
clone size: -
V gene: TRBV5-4
J gene: TRBJ1-2
CDR3 protein: CASSFTGDYGYTF
CDR3 DNA: TGTGCCAGCAGCTTCACAGGGGACTATGGCTACACCTTC

D gene: -
clone size: once
V gene: TRBV21-1
J gene: TRBJ2-5
CDR3 protein: CASSLGGGTGDPETQYF
CDR3 DNA: TGTGCCAGCTCATTGGGAGGGGGGACAGGGGACCCAGAGACCCAGTACTTC

D gene: TRBD1
clone size: once
V gene: TRBV10-3
J gene: TRBJ1-1
CDR3 protein: CAISGPETGLNTEAFF
CDR3 DNA: TGTGCCATCAGTGGGCCAGAGACAGGGCTGAACACTGAAGCTTTCTTT

D gene: TRBD1
clone size: -
V gene: TRBV12-5
J gene: TRBJ1-2
CDR3 protein: CASGLGTGGNYGYTF
CDR3 DNA: TGTGCTAGTGGTTTGGGGACAGGGGGGAACTATGGCTACACCTTC

D gene: TRBD1
clone size: -
V gene: TRBV2
J gene: TRBJ1-5
CDR3 protein: CASSLQGTQQPQHF
CDR3 DNA: TGTGCCAGCAGCCTACAGGGGACTCAGCAGCCCCAGCATTTT

D gene: -
clone size: -
V gene: TRBV28
J gene: TRBJ2-5
CDR3 protein: CASSLVTPGTQYF
CDR3 DNA: TGTGCCAGCAGTTTAGTGACTCCGGGGACCCAGTACTTC

D gene: TRBD2
clone size: -
V gene: TRBV7-2
J gene: TRBJ2-3
CDR3 protein: CASSFQLADTDTQYF
CDR3 DNA: TGTGCCAGCAGCTTTCAACTAGCGGACACAGATACGCAGTATTTT

D gene: TRBD1
clone size: -
V gene: TRBV27
J gene: TRBJ1-6
CDR3 protein: CASSLTGLNSPLHF
CDR3 DNA: TGTGCCAGCAGTTTGACAGGGCTCAATTCACCCCTCCACTTT

D gene: -
clone size: -
V gene: TRBV7-2
J gene: TRBJ1-2
CDR3 protein: CASSFYISDGYTF
CDR3 DNA: TGTGCCAGCAGCTTTTACATCTCCGATGGCTACACCTTC

D gene: -
clone size: -
V gene: TRBV6-1
J gene: TRBJ1-1
CDR3 protein: CASSEIWAVNTEAFF
CDR3 DNA: TGTGCCAGCAGTGAAATTTGGGCCGTAAACACTGAAGCTTTCTTT

D gene: TRBD1
clone size: -
V gene: TRBV15
J gene: TRBJ1-2
CDR3 protein: CATSRSGQGPANYGYTF
CDR3 DNA: TGTGCCACCAGCAGGTCGGGACAGGGTCCGGCTAACTATGGCTACACCTTC

D gene: -
clone size: -
V gene: TRBV13
J gene: TRBJ1-1
CDR3 protein: CASSLIREAFF
CDR3 DNA: TGTGCCAGCAGCTTAATTCGTGAAGCTTTCTTT

D gene: -
clone size: few
V gene: TRBV4-1
J gene: TRBJ1-6
CDR3 protein: CASSQDRFGGWDSPLHF
CDR3 DNA: TGCGCCAGCAGCCAAGATCGATTCGGGGGTTGGGATTCACCCCTCCACTTT

D gene: TRBD1
clone size: -
V gene: TRBV4-1
J gene: TRBJ1-2
CDR3 protein: CASSHDRVYGYTF
CDR3 DNA: TGCGCCAGCAGTCATGACAGGGTTTACGGCTACACCTTC

D gene: -
clone size: -
V gene: TRBV9
J gene: TRBJ1-5
CDR3 protein: CASSVDGYSNQPQHF
CDR3 DNA: TGTGCCAGCAGCGTAGACGGGTATAGCAATCAGCCCCAGCATTTT

D gene: TRBD1
clone size: -
V gene: TRBV6-5
J gene: TRBJ2-7
CDR3 protein: CASSYYPQGARYEQYF
CDR3 DNA: TGTGCCAGCAGTTACTACCCACAGGGGGCCCGCTACGAGCAGTACTTC

D gene: -
clone size: -
V gene: TRBV28
J gene: TRBJ2-1
CDR3 protein: CASKPSLVRGNEQFF
CDR3 DNA: TGTGCCAGCAAACCTTCCCTTGTACGGGGTAATGAGCAGTTCTTC

D gene: -
clone size: -
V gene: TRBV5-5
J gene: TRBJ1-2
CDR3 protein: CASSLSWSSTYGYTF
CDR3 DNA: TGTGCCAGCAGCTTGTCTTGGTCCTCGACTTATGGCTACACCTTC